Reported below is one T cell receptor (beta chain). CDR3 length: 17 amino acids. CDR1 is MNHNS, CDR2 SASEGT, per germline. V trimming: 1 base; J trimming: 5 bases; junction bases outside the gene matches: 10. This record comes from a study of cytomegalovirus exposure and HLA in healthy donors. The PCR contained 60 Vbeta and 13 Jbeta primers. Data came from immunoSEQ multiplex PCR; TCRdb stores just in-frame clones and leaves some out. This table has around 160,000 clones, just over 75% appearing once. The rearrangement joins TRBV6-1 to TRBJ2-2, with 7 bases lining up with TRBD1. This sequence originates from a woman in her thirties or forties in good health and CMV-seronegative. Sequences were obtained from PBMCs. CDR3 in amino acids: CASSEGGDSRGTGELFF. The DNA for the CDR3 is TGTGCCAGCAGTGAAGGAGGGGACAGTCGAGGGACCGGGGAGCTGTTTTTT.